This T cell receptor beta chain comes out of a study of T cells in Graves' hyperthyroidism and ophthalmopathy (dated by TCRdb to between 2018 and 2021). About the study as a whole: Peripheral blood was collected at initial diagnosis, before any treatment. The paper reports TCR Vbeta CDR3 sequencing of 140 or so peripheral blood samples: under 45 ophthalmopathy, fewer than 80 hyperthyroidism and some 17 progressor patients. The study also compared thyroid tissue and blood T-cell repertoires from roughly six Graves' hyperthyroidism patients. Following sampling, methimazole starting at 30 mg daily was given to hyperthyroidism patients, and high-dose intravenous methylprednisolone was given to ophthalmopathy patients. A discovery cohort of approximately 97 patients, about 43 with Graves' ophthalmopathy and approximately 55 with stable Graves' hyperthyroidism, was used to find distinguishing TCR V-J signatures. The 90 to 100 discovery patients were randomly divided into training and test sets at a 7:3 ratio. An independent validation cohort of 18 to 20 hyperthyroidism patients and roughly 16 patients who later progressed to ophthalmopathy tested prospective prediction of ophthalmopathy. Broad study findings and their caveats: A model built on a 13 V-J signature distinguished ophthalmopathy from stable hyperthyroidism, reaching around 87% sensitivity and around 81% specificity in cross-validation and 80%/75% in testing. Blood samples also contained most of the expanded thyroid clonotypes (frequency above 0.001), which suggests that blood repertoires may reflect thyroid immune responses. No statistical method was used to set the sample size in advance, and investigators knew the group allocation. In validation, progression to ophthalmopathy was predicted by the model with about 70% sensitivity and roughly 76% specificity, a median of 6.5 months before onset.

Ophthalmopathy patients had moderately to severely active disease, Clinical Activity Score of at least 3, NOSPECS grade of at least 4, and duration under 3 months. Any patient with an uncontrolled infection, another autoimmune disease, pregnancy or lactation was excluded. Clinical symptoms, serum thyroxine and TRAb, thyroid ultrasound, and orbital computed tomography formed the basis for the diagnoses. Ficoll-Paque density gradient centrifugation was used to isolate PBMCs from around 10 ml of fresh peripheral blood. Trizol reagent was used to extract total RNA, and RNA quality was then checked on an Agilent 2100 Bioanalyzer. CDR3 length: 15 amino acids, cysteine to phenylalanine. Only CDR3 DNA remains: 45 bases, in frame from the first base. Looking up the germline V gene (reference sequence) yields CDR1 SEHNR and CDR2 FQNEAQ. Trimming at the junction amounts to 1 base on V and 4 bases on J, and the germline ends lie 12 bases apart.

This clonotype was seen only a few times. The specificity of this receptor is unknown. It has no much larger one-base neighbor in the sample; base qualities were not kept. The TCR beta CDR3 regions were amplified from the RNA transcripts. A first-round RT-PCR of the TCR CDR3 used the HTBI primer set with the Qiagen OneStep RT-PCR kit. The libraries were constructed in a second round of multiplex PCR and then size-selected and purified. Paired-end sequencing of the libraries was performed with 100 bp reads on an Illumina HiSeq2000. For the original study's pipeline: Raw data were processed with SOAPnuke, discarding reads with adapters, uncalled bases, mean Phred below 15, or no exact constant-primer or identifier match. COPE v1.2.5 was used to merge the high-quality paired reads, and each unique nucleotide sequence was defined as a clonotype. MiTCR v1.1 was used to align clonotypes to the IMGT TRBV, TRBD and TRBJ reference segments. Only V-J combinations with frequency above 0.0001, covering roughly 99% of repertoires, were analysed. A TCS score was defined as the ratio between F50 (clonal expansion) and ExV (chaos), using BLOSUM62-based TCRdist between CDR3 peptides within each V-J. Welch's t-statistics and random forest reduced several hundred V-J features to about 12, which were used in a naive Bayes classifier (R e1071). TCRdb reanalyzed the raw reads on its own, using fastp at Q25 for trimming and MiXCR for clone calling, and kept in-frame beta chains. One record per CDR3 amino acid sequence lists the most common genes and DNA. None of the V and J calls come from the authors' own analysis; TCRdb made them. Present in this sample are roughly 600,000 distinct CDR3 sequences, roughly 15% of which were seen just once. The top ten clones comprise approximately 12% of the sample.

Recombination connected TRBV7-9 to TRBJ2-3; no D gene call is confident. This clonotype was obtained from a woman aged 50 to 60 with Graves' ophthalmopathy. The sequenced sample was blood. CDR3 sequence: CASSLGSYPADTQYF. The nucleotide sequence is TGTGCCAGCAGCTTAGGTAGCTACCCCGCAGATACGCAGTATTTT.